The 24 T cell receptor beta chains in this list originate from one sample, sequenced in a study of cytomegalovirus exposure and HLA in healthy donors. It was with 60 Vbeta and 13 Jbeta primers that the PCR ran. Only in-frame clones appear in the TCRdb table, and some are missing; sequencing was by immunoSEQ multiplex PCR. The sample yields 190,000 or so clones, approximately 80% seen once. The sequencing sample was made of PBMCs. These receptors all stem from a boy between 10 and 17 years old in good health and CMV-seronegative.

The V and J genes are TRBV5-1 and TRBJ1-2, with 9 bases fitting TRBD1. The CDR3 is 15 amino acids. Trimming took 4 bases from V and 6 from J; bases not matched to a gene: 10. The germline CDR1 and CDR2 sequences are SGHRS and YFSETQ. This chain's CDR3 is CASSPGQGILDGYTF. The CDR3 nucleotides are TGCGCCAGCAGCCCTGGACAGGGGATCTTGGATGGCTACACCTTC.

This clone was seen a few times. The V call is TRBV6-5, the J call TRBJ1-2; TRBD1 matches at 7 bases. The CDR3 loop spans 15 amino acids. Losses at the gene ends were 2 bases for V and 7 bases for J; bases not matched to a gene: 10. Germline V lookup: CDR1 MNHEY, CDR2 SVGAGI. CDR3 nucleotide sequence: TGTGCCAGCAGTTACGGGGAGACAGGGAGGTCTGGCTACACCTTC. Protein product: CASSYGETGRSGYTF.

CDR3 coding DNA: TGTGCCAGCAGCACAGCGTCCAGGGGGGATGGCTACACCTTC. This translates into CASSTASRGDGYTF. This sequence joins TRBV9 and TRBJ1-2, with 7 bases matching TRBD1. The CDR3 extends over 14 amino acids. The V segment lost 4 bases and the J segment 6 bases; nucleotides outside the gene matches: 9. Germline loops: CDR1 SGDLS, CDR2 YYNGEE.

The chain uses TRBV27 and TRBJ1-4; D is unclear. This CDR3 spans 14 amino acids. V was shortened by 10 bases and J by 5 bases, with 17 bases between the two germline ends. Germline-derived CDR1 and CDR2 are MNHEY and SMNVEV (reference sequence). CDR3 nucleotides: TGTGCCACCAGCCAAGGGCGGAGGAATGAAAAACTGTTTTTT. As protein: CATSQGRRNEKLFF.

This chain joins TRBV30 and TRBJ1-1; D possibly corresponds to TRBD1 (5 bases). The germline V gene has CDR1 GTSNPN and CDR2 SVGIG (reference sequence). The CDR3 consists of 14 residues. Deletions cut 6 bases from V and 1 base from J, with 15 bases between. The CDR3, as DNA: TGTGCCTGCCCTCTAGGAGGGGAGAACACTGAAGCTTTCTTT. This gives the protein CACPLGGENTEAFF. Supplemented by reference TRBV30 and TRBJ1-1, the full variable domain reads SQTIHQWPATLVQPVGSPLSLECTVEGTSNPNLYWYRQAAGRGLQLLFYSVGIGQISSEVPQNLSASRPQDRQFILSSKKLLLSDSGFYLCACPLGGENTEAFFGQGTRLTVV.

The gene calls are TRBV7-9 and TRBJ2-7; 9 nucleotides match TRBD2. Germline V gene sequence: CDR1 SEHNR, CDR2 FQNEAQ (reference sequence). CDR3 length: 16 amino acids. Unmatched junction bases numbered 15, after V lost 5 bases and J lost 7 bases. This CDR3 is CASSAGTSRPGGEQYF. The CDR3 DNA reads TGTGCCAGCAGCGCCGGGACTAGCAGGCCCGGGGGAGAGCAGTACTTC.

This clone was counted a few times. V and J are TRBV11-3 and TRBJ2-5, with 9 bases aligning to TRBD1. The germline gives CDR1 SGHNT, CDR2 YENEEA. This CDR3 contains 16 residues. J was trimmed by 2 bases and V by 5 bases; bases with no gene match: 9. The CDR3 DNA is TGTGCCAGCAGCCCCGGGACAGGGTTGGTGCAAGAGACCCAGTACTTC. Protein product: CASSPGTGLVQETQYF.

CDR3 sequence reads: CASSQGGRARETQYF. CDR3 nucleotides: TGTGCCAGCAGCCAAGGCGGGAGGGCCAGGGAGACCCAGTACTTC. The chain combines TRBV14 with TRBJ2-5; TRBD2 matches at 9 bases. The CDR3 loop spans 15 amino acids. Per germline, CDR1 SGHDN and CDR2 FVKESK. With 1 base clipped from V and 5 bases from J, the junction kept 5 bases outside the gene matches. Full variable domain (missing parts from reference TRBV14 and TRBJ2-5): EAGVTQFPSHSVIEKGQTVTLRCDPISGHDNLYWYRRVMGKEIKFLLHFVKESKQDESGMPNNRFLAERTGGTYSTLKVQPAELEDSGVYFCASSQGGRARETQYFGPGTRLLVL.

Remarks on this clone: Other DNA sequences within the sample encode an identical CDR3. The rearrangement uses TRBV7-2 and TRBJ2-5; TRBD2 might be the D (5 bases). The CDR3 length is 14 residues. CDR1 and CDR2 from the germline V gene are SGHTA and FQGNSA. Trimming left V 5 bases short and J 5 bases short, with 15 bases between. The CDR3 DNA follows: TGTGCCAGCAGCGTTCTAGCAATGTCGGAGACCCAGTACTTC. Protein: CASSVLAMSETQYF.

The chain combines TRBV5-1 with TRBJ1-2; TRBD1 aligns across 11 bases. Germline values: CDR1 SGHRS, CDR2 YFSETQ. This CDR3 spans 14 amino acids. V lost 4 bases and J lost 4; bases outside the gene matches: 3. The chain's CDR3 is CASSLGQGAYGYTF. The CDR3 DNA is TGCGCCAGCAGCCTAGGACAGGGGGCCTATGGCTACACCTTC.

There are a few counts of this clone. The chain joins TRBV9 to TRBJ2-6; perhaps TRBD1 as D (6 bases). The germline V gene encodes CDR1 SGDLS and CDR2 YYNGEE. The CDR3 consists of 16 residues. V was clipped by 4 bases and J by 0 bases, with 11 bases between them. The CDR3 DNA reads TGTGCCAGCAGCCTTGACAGGAGCTCTGGGGCCAACGTCCTGACTTTC. Its protein is CASSLDRSSGANVLTF.

The genes are TRBV15 and TRBJ2-4, with 14 nucleotides matching TRBD2. After removal of 5 bases from V and 7 bases from J, the junction contained 7 bases not matched to a gene. Germline CDR1 reads LNHNV; CDR2 reads YYDKDF (reference sequence). The CDR3 length is 16 residues. CDR3 in DNA: TGTGCCACCAGCGGGGGACTAGCGGGAGATTTGAACATTCAGTACTTC. Translation: CATSGGLAGDLNIQYF.

The chain carries TRBV5-6 and TRBJ2-1; D gene unclear. Germline CDR1 reads SGHDT; CDR2 reads YYEEEE. The CDR3 runs to 13 residues. The V end lost 0 bases, the J end lost 3 bases, and 4 bases lay between the germline ends. The CDR3 loop is CASSLGGYNEQFF. The CDR3 DNA follows: TGTGCCAGCAGCTTGGGCGGCTACAATGAGCAGTTCTTC.

As to this clone: Germline and junction disagree at one end, which may indicate a read error. The chain links TRBV7-9 to TRBJ2-7; D is unresolved. The CDR3 extends over 12 amino acids. CDR1 is SEHNR and CDR2 is FQNEAQ in the germline V gene (reference sequence). This CDR3 reads CSSSERSYEQYF. The CDR3 bases are TGTTCCAGCTCCGAACGGTCCTACGAGCAGTACTTC.

J is TRBJ2-1 and V is TRBV15; the match to TRBD2 covers 8 bases. Germline CDR1 reads LNHNV; CDR2 reads YYDKDF (reference sequence). With 0 bases clipped from V and 6 bases from J, the junction kept 4 bases outside the gene matches. This CDR3 has 15 amino acids. The DNA for the CDR3 is TGTGCCACCAGCAGAGATCAAGGGACTAGCAATGAGCAGTTCTTC. This codes for CATSRDQGTSNEQFF.

This clone appeared a single time. This chain joins TRBV11-3 and TRBJ2-1; 11 positions match TRBD2. The CDR3 consists of 14 residues. Trimming at V came to 8 bases and at J to 7 bases, leaving 7 bases not matched to a gene. Germline CDR1 reads SGHNT; CDR2 reads YENEEA. The CDR3 loop reads CASLGTSGDNEQFF. The CDR3 DNA sequence: TGTGCCAGCTTGGGGACTAGCGGAGATAATGAGCAGTTCTTC.

The gene calls are TRBV29-1 and TRBJ1-1; 7 positions match TRBD1. The germline V gene encodes CDR1 SQVTM and CDR2 ANQGSEA. The ends lost 6 bases at V and 1 base at J; junction bases unmatched: 8. This CDR3 is 14 amino acids long. The CDR3: CSVRLDRENTEAFF. As DNA, the CDR3 is TGCAGCGTCCGACTTGACAGGGAGAACACTGAAGCTTTCTTT.

This clone was recorded a few times. This sequence joins TRBV9 and TRBJ1-2; the D is unclear. V was shortened by 0 bases and J by 8 bases, with 17 bases between the two germline ends. Germline V gene sequence: CDR1 SGDLS, CDR2 YYNGEE. The CDR3 length is 15 residues. This CDR3 is CASSVGTAPSAGYTF. The CDR3 nucleotides read TGTGCCAGCAGCGTAGGTACAGCTCCTTCGGCCGGCTACACCTTC.

In its sample, this clone was seen a few times. The gene calls are TRBV7-9 and TRBJ1-6; D gene ambiguous. Looked up from germline, CDR1 is SEHNR and CDR2 is FQNEAQ (reference sequence). This CDR3 contains 16 residues. V lost 3 bases and J lost 10, with 19 bases in between. CDR3 nucleotide sequence: TGTGCCAGCAGCTTTACTACCGGGGTAATGGGCTCACCCCTCCACTTT. As protein: CASSFTTGVMGSPLHF.

The rearrangement joins TRBV7-6 to TRBJ2-3; 8 bases line up with TRBD2. V gave up 8 bases and J gave up 6 bases; unmatched junction bases: 10. CDR3 length: 14 amino acids. Germline V CDR1 and CDR2: SGHVS, FNYEAQ. CDR3 in amino acids: CASGKAGAPDTQYF. The CDR3 bases are TGTGCCAGCGGAAAAGCGGGGGCACCCGATACGCAGTATTTT.

V gene TRBV6-5 combines with J gene TRBJ2-1; D uncertain. This CDR3 has 16 residues. Germline V gene lookup returns CDR1 MNHEY and CDR2 SVGAGI. V gave up 0 bases and J gave up 8 bases, with 17 bases separating them. CDR3 in DNA: TGTGCCAGCAGTTACTCGGCAGTTAGCCCCGTCGATGAGCAGTTCTTC. As protein: CASSYSAVSPVDEQFF.

This sequence joins TRBV4-1 and TRBJ1-2; 10 bases are a match to TRBD1. V trimming: 3 bases; J trimming: 7 bases; junction bases outside the gene matches: 2. The germline CDR1 and CDR2 sequences are MGHRA and YSYEKL. The CDR3 contains 13 residues. The CDR3 spells CASSHGTGAGYTF. The CDR3 coding sequence is TGCGCCAGCAGCCATGGGACAGGGGCTGGCTACACCTTC.

The J gene is TRBJ1-3, the V gene TRBV11-2; possible D gene TRBD1, 5 bases. The germline V gene encodes CDR1 SGHAT and CDR2 FQNNGV. CDR3 length equals 15 residues. Trimming shortened V by 1 base and J by 3 bases, and 10 bases separated the two germline ends. The CDR3 reads CASSLAGPLGNTIYF. CDR3 in DNA: TGTGCCAGCAGCTTAGCAGGGCCTCTTGGAAACACCATATATTTT.

The chain uses TRBV29-1 and TRBJ1-1; D gene uncertain. Germline V gene sequence: CDR1 SQVTM, CDR2 ANQGSEA. CDR3 length: 11 residues. V was cut by 5 bases and J by 5 bases, with 9 bases left in between. The CDR3 spells CSVRGGTEAFF. As DNA, the CDR3 is TGCAGCGTTCGGGGTGGGACTGAAGCTTTCTTT.